These T cell receptor beta chains were read from a single sample in a study of patients and donors after allogeneic stem cell transplantation. TCRdb processed the RT-PCR reads anew with MiXCR; each CDR3 protein has one entry. The data contain 100,000 to 120,000 distinct CDR3 sequences, less than 45% of them singletons. The sample taken for sequencing was blood, either unsorted or a sorted T cell fraction (not recorded which). The origin of the receptors is a human donor who was either an allogeneic HSCT recipient or a stem cell or donor lymphocyte infusion donor (not recorded which). It is not recorded whose cells these are; they may come from a transplant donor. Each CDR3 is given with its conserved first and last residue.

CSVERGAEAFF	TRBV29-1	TRBJ1-1
CASSFRFTDSNEKLFF	TRBV7-6	TRBJ1-4
CASIARTGGPYEQYF	TRBV6-2/TRBV6-3	TRBJ2-7
CASSHRGLAGGFGELFF	TRBV11-1	TRBJ2-2
CASSRGSGTDIYNSPLHF	TRBV11-2	TRBJ1-6
CASSPRTGDYGYTF	TRBV4-3	TRBJ1-2
CSARDLQSSYNSPLHF	TRBV20-1	TRBJ1-6
CASRQGNSGNTIYF	TRBV12-3/TRBV12-4	TRBJ1-3
CATRGETGKLFF	TRBV24-1	TRBJ1-4
CSVDGLASTDTQYF	TRBV29-1	TRBJ2-3
CASSQVEGGNTIYF	TRBV3-1	TRBJ1-3
CASSPGLAGGTDEQFF	TRBV6-2/TRBV6-3	TRBJ2-1
CASSLGTSGINEQFF	TRBV7-3	TRBJ2-1
CASSTGDVAKNIQYF	TRBV3-1	TRBJ2-4
CASSFVFSGPDTQYF	TRBV5-6	TRBJ2-3
CASSYSSATARAAFF	TRBV6-5	TRBJ1-1